This paragraph reports one T cell receptor beta chain. The data were obtained in a study of blood T cell repertoires in COVID-19. About the research overall: Samples taken during acute and convalescent COVID-19 were collected in the United States, Italy and Spain. Sources were T cells, B-cell-depleted T cells, or PBMCs; the material itself was cDNA or gDNA.

Patients from Seattle were sampled longitudinally, starting during active infection. In the authors' workflow: Amplification with reference gene primers provided the estimates of nucleated cell counts. Libraries were prepared by immunoSEQ multiplex PCR; TCRdb keeps only in-frame clonotypes and omits some of them. That table supplies the V and J calls and clone size; D and trimming were determined from the DNA. The sample has 250,000 to 350,000 clones, about 80% seen once; the top ten hold 15% to 19%. The CDR3 has 19 amino acids. Germline V lookup: CDR1 SQVTM, CDR2 ANQGSEA. V lost 5 bases, J lost 1 base, and 18 bases stayed unmatched.

This TCR was sampled from a person aged 65-85 years with COVID-19, enrolled during active disease. This chain connects TRBV29-1 to TRBJ2-1, with TRBD2 identical over 9 bases. Material for sequencing was peripheral blood. CDR3 amino acids: CSVLSRSREGLSSYNEQFF. CDR3 nucleotides: TGCAGCGTTTTGTCTCGTTCGCGGGAGGGCCTATCATCCTACAATGAGCAGTTCTTC.